These 2 T cell receptor beta chains were all obtained from the same sample, sequenced in a study of cytomegalovirus exposure and HLA in healthy donors. With 60 Vbeta and 13 Jbeta primers, the PCR was carried out. TCRdb keeps only in-frame clones here, not all; method: immunoSEQ multiplex PCR. The table lists 150,000 or so clones, 70% to 85% of them singletons. Sequencing used PBMCs. Receptor source: a male donor in good health and CMV-seropositive.

V usage is TRBV28 and J usage is TRBJ1-5; 9 nucleotides line up with TRBD1. V lost 7 bases and J lost 0; bases outside the gene matches: 4. The germline CDR1 and CDR2 sequences are MDHEN and SYDVKM. The CDR3 spans 15 residues. In DNA form, the CDR3 reads TGTGCCAGCAACCGACAGGGGGGTAGCAATCAGCCCCAGCATTTT. It codes for CASNRQGGSNQPQHF.

The chain links TRBV5-1 to TRBJ2-1; D is possibly TRBD2 (5 bases). Trimming stripped 4 bases from V and 4 bases from J, with 18 bases between. Germline CDR1 reads SGHRS; CDR2 reads YFSETQ. CDR3 length equals 16 residues. The CDR3 DNA reads TGCGCCAGCAGCCCTGGCGCCAGCGGACGATACAATGAGCAGTTCTTC. Its protein is CASSPGASGRYNEQFF. Full variable domain (remainder filled in from reference TRBV5-1 and TRBJ2-1): KAGVTQTPRYLIKTRGQQVTLSCSPISGHRSVSWYQQTPGQGLQFLFEYFSETQRNKGNFPGRFSGRQFSNSRSEMNVSTLELGDSALYLCASSPGASGRYNEQFFGPGTRLTVL.